The clone carrying this T cell receptor beta chain was seen once. This entry is derived from a study of blood T cells in healthy people across ages. About the research overall: There was about one barcoded beta molecule captured by template switching per two T cells.

Per germline, CDR1 SEHNR and CDR2 FQNEAQ (reference sequence). This CDR3 spans 15 amino acids. With 1 base removed from V and 7 bases from J, the gap between germline ends came to 15 bases. Together with a sample-barcoded 5' primer, a J-beta primer mix was included in a second PCR lasting roughly 6 to 12 cycles. TCRdb processed the 5' RACE reads anew with MiXCR; each CDR3 protein has one entry. The sample contains some 800,000 distinct CDR3 sequences, 20% to 25% of which appear only once. This sample was shared with a second study, whose subject was T cells of mothers and their children. That investigation notes: Each donor was one of three healthy Caucasian mothers or one of their six children. It was related mother-child pairs that showed slightly higher overlap than unrelated pairs, without reaching significance.

This sequence originates from a boy aged 5-17 years in good health. Material for sequencing was blood. The J gene is TRBJ2-3, the V gene TRBV7-9; D not certain. The CDR3 DNA is TGTGCCAGCAGCTTAGATATGGGTGAGAAGTATACGCAGTATTTT. Translating it yields CASSLDMGEKYTQYF. The full variable domain, completed using reference TRBV7-9 and TRBJ2-3, is DTGVSQNPRHKITKRGQNVTFRCDPISEHNRLYWYRQTLGQGPEFLTYFQNEAQLEKSRLLSDRFSAERPKGSFSTLEIQRTEQGDSAMYLCASSLDMGEKYTQYFGPGTRLTVL.